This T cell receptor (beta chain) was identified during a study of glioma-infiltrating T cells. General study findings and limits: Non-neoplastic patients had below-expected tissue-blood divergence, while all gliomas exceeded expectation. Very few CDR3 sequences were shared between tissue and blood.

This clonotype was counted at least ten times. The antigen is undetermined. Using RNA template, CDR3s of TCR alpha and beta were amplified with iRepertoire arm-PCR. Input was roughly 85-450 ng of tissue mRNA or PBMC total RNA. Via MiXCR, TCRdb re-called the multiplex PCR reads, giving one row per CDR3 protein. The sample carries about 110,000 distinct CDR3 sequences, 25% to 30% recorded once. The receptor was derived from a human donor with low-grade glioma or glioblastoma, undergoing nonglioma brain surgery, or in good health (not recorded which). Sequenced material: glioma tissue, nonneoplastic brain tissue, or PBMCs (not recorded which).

CDR3 amino acids: CASSYNRGNDGYTF. The CDR3 DNA reads as TGTGCCAGCAGTTACAACAGGGGAAATGACGGCTACACCTTC. The genes are TRBV6-2 or TRBV6-3 and TRBJ1-2; 7 nucleotides match TRBD1. The CDR3 has 14 residues. CDR1 and CDR2 from the germline V gene are MNHEY and SVGEGT. V lost 2 bases to trimming and J lost 8 bases; unmatched junction nucleotides: 8.